This passage covers 12 T cell receptor beta chains from one sample sequenced in a study of blood T cell repertoires in COVID-19. Assay used: immunoSEQ multiplex PCR; TCRdb lists only in-frame clones, some missing. The repertoire consists of 200,000 to 300,000 clones, with approximately 86% occurring once and the leading ten covering over 1.5%. Sequencing was performed on peripheral blood. Every receptor here comes from a man in his thirties or forties with active or convalescent COVID-19.

The chain links TRBV7-2 to TRBJ2-3; D call uncertain. Germline V lookup: CDR1 SGHTA, CDR2 FQGNSA. Trimming left V 4 bases short and J 0 bases short, with 17 bases between. The CDR3 length is 17 residues. CDR3 DNA sequence: TGTGCCAGCAGCTCCCTGAGAACGGTCCTTAGCACAGATACGCAGTATTTT. Translated, it gives CASSSLRTVLSTDTQYF.

The chain links TRBV27 to TRBJ1-6, with D hard to call. Germline V gene sequence: CDR1 MNHEY, CDR2 SMNVEV (reference sequence). The CDR3 contains 15 residues. V was pared by 6 bases and J by 9 bases, with 18 bases between. The CDR3 reads CASSRRAALGSPLHF. CDR3 DNA sequence: TGTGCCAGCAGCCGCCGGGCCGCACTAGGTTCACCCCTCCACTTT.

This chain links TRBV27 with TRBJ2-3; 13 positions agree with TRBD2. This CDR3 region has 16 residues. Per the germline V gene, CDR1 is MNHEY and CDR2 is SMNVEV (reference sequence). Trimming removed 4 bases from V and 6 bases from J; junction bases left unmatched: 7. CDR3 residues: CASSSLAGGLLDTQYF. The DNA of the CDR3 is TGTGCCAGCAGTTCACTAGCGGGGGGGCTGTTGGATACGCAGTATTTT.

The chain has TRBV3-1 (or the pseudogene TRBV3-2) and TRBJ1-2; 11 bases line up with TRBD1. The CDR3 covers 16 residues. Germline assignment: CDR1 LGHDT and CDR2 YNNKEL (reference sequence). V shed 4 bases and J 7 bases; nucleotides not matched to a gene: 11. For the CDR3, the DNA is TGTGCCAGCAGCCGTCGTCCGGGACAGGGGGGTCGTGGCTACACCTTC. Protein sequence: CASSRRPGQGGRGYTF.

The chain carries TRBV7-7 and TRBJ2-3; 8 bases are shared with TRBD2. Germline CDR1 reads SSHAT; CDR2 reads FNYEAQ (reference sequence). The V gene end was trimmed by 5 bases and the J gene end by 3 bases; junction bases not matched to a gene: 7. The CDR3 runs to 15 residues. CDR3 DNA: TGTGCCAGCAGCCAGGGACTAGGAACGACAGATACGCAGTATTTT. It is translated as CASSQGLGTTDTQYF. Full variable domain (rest looked up from reference TRBV7-7 and TRBJ2-3): GAGVSQSPRYKVTKRGQDVTLRCDPISSHATLYWYQQALGQGPEFLTYFNYEAQPDKSGLPSDRFSAERPEGSISTLTIQRTEQRDSAMYRCASSQGLGTTDTQYFGPGTRLTVL.

This clone occurred a few times. The chain couples TRBV19 to TRBJ1-2, with 8 bases fitting TRBD1. V lost 5 bases to trimming and J lost 1 base; unmatched junction nucleotides: 6. This CDR3 is built from 15 residues. Germline CDR1 LNHDA, CDR2 SQIVND (reference sequence). As DNA, the CDR3 is TGTGCCAGTAGTCCGGGACAGGACCTTAACTATGGCTACACCTTC. The encoded protein is CASSPGQDLNYGYTF.

V is TRBV6-5 and J is TRBJ2-7; 7 positions agree with TRBD1. CDR1 is MNHEY, CDR2 SVGAGI, per germline. V gave up 7 bases and J gave up 2 bases; unmatched junction bases: 5. The CDR3 contains 13 residues. The CDR3 reads CASTLQGAYEQYF. The CDR3 nucleotides are TGTGCCAGCACACTTCAGGGGGCCTACGAGCAGTACTTC.

This chain joins TRBV5-1 and TRBJ1-2; no firm D call. CDR3 length: 15 amino acids. CDR1 and CDR2 from the germline V gene are SGHRS and YFSETQ. The V end lost 0 bases, the J end lost 2 bases, and 11 bases lay between the germline ends. CDR3 in DNA: TGCGCCAGCAGCTTGGCCGACCCGCGGAACTATGGCTACACCTTC. It translates to CASSLADPRNYGYTF.

In DNA, the CDR3 is TGTGCCATCAGTGAGCCCCATCTCGGACTAGCGGGGGCCGAGACCCAGTACTTC. Its translation: CAISEPHLGLAGAETQYF. This chain links TRBV10-3 with TRBJ2-5; 13 nucleotides line up with TRBD2. Germline loops: CDR1 ENHRY, CDR2 SYGVKD. The CDR3 runs to 18 residues. Trimming removed 2 bases from V and 5 bases from J; junction bases left unmatched: 11.

V gene TRBV19 combines with J gene TRBJ1-2; 7 bases fit TRBD1. J gave up 4 bases and V 5 bases, and 13 bases lay outside the gene matches. Germline CDR1 LNHDA, CDR2 SQIVND (reference sequence). The CDR3 loop spans 16 amino acids. As DNA, the CDR3 is TGTGCCAGTAGTGTAATTAACTCGGGACAGTCCTATGGCTACACCTTC. Translated: CASSVINSGQSYGYTF.

The rearrangement links TRBV30 to TRBJ1-5; D not certain. From germline, CDR1 is GTSNPN and CDR2 SVGIG (reference sequence). Trimming removed 0 bases at V and 0 bases at J, with 12 bases between. This CDR3 contains 16 residues. The chain's CDR3 is CAWSVHGSNSNQPQHF. CDR3 DNA sequence: TGTGCCTGGAGTGTACATGGGAGTAATAGCAATCAGCCCCAGCATTTT.

This chain links TRBV9 with TRBJ2-2; D perhaps matches TRBD1 (5 bases). The germline V gene encodes CDR1 SGDLS and CDR2 YYNGEE. With 3 bases removed from V and 5 bases from J, the gap between germline ends came to 14 bases. The CDR3 extends over 15 amino acids. Here the CDR3 reads CASSEQKGMTGELFF. The CDR3 coding sequence is TGTGCCAGCAGCGAGCAGAAGGGGATGACCGGGGAGCTGTTTTTT.